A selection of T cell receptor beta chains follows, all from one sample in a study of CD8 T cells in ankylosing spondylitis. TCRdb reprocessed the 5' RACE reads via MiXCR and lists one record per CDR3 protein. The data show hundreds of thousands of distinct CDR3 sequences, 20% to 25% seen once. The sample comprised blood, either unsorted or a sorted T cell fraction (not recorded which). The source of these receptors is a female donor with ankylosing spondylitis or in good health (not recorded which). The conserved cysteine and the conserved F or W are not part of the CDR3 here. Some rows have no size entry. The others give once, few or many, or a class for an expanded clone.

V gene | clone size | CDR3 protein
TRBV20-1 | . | SARAGGAYNEQF
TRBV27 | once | ASSGIAGGGSYEQY
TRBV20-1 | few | SARRGGDGYT
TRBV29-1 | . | SVARGQNQPQH
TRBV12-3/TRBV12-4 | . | ASSIQGAPTTGELF
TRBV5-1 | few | ASSLVLAEGADTQY
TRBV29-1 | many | SAQPGTEHGYT
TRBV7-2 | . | ASSSGQAYGYT
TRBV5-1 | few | ASSLPGGNEQF
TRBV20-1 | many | SARDWQDANYGYT
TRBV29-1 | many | SASRQGEGYT
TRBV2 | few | ASSEGDNFYEQY
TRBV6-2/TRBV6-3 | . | ASRGQRPQQF
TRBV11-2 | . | ASIRRGRDTGELF
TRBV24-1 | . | ATSDDYQETQY
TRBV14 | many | ASSQVVLARVEQF
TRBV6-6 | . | ASSYSRGDEQF
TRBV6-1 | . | ASIATQGGTEAF
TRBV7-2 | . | TSSLDGRAPLH
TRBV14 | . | ASSSGDRDWPWATQY
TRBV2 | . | ASSEALQLVSEQF
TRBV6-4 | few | ASSDTNQPQH
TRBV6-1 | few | ASTKTAGHSNSPLH
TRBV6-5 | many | ASSYRDSHSPLH
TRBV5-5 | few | ASSSPRNTEAF
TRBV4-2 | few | ASSQVEGGWTEAF
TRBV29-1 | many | SVLDRGGETQY
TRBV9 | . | ASSVGGLAGTNEQF
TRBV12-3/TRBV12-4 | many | ASSNRGGYT
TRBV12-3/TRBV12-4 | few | ASSPYRDTQY
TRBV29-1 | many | SVGTGDRGHNEQF
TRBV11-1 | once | ASSLLGLAGNWETQY
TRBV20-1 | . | SATTGADPLNTDTQY
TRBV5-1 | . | ASSSRGFTPQY
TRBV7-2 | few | ASSLRGTSGTEDTQY
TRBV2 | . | ASSESDYEQY
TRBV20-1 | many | SAGPDWGRNEQF
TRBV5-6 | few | ASSLSLAYNEQF
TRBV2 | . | ASKGLAKNIQY
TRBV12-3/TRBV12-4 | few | ASSLSGVTDTQY
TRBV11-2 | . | ASSLDLGGGVTDTQY
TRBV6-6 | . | ASRYRQNEQF
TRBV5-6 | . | ASSLTNIEDTYEQY
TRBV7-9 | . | ASSYTGGKQY
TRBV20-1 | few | SARDGRGGSTSTDTQY